This T cell receptor (beta chain) was captured by sequencing in a study of T cell responses to AZD1222 COVID-19 vaccine. Measured with immunoSEQ multiplex PCR; TCRdb has only the in-frame clones, and not every one. The data contain around 99,000 clones, about nine tenths of them singletons. CDR1 is MDHEN and CDR2 is SYDVKM in the germline V gene. The CDR3 runs 16 residues. Trimming took off 3 bases at V and 4 bases at J, with 15 bases between the two ends. The starting material was peripheral blood, obtained 28 days after the second AZD1222 dose. This receptor was obtained from an adult who received the AZD1222 COVID-19 vaccine. The rearrangement uses TRBV28 and TRBJ1-4, with D uncertain. The DNA of the CDR3 is TGTGCCAGCAGTTTGGCCGCGGGAGATTATAATGAAAAACTGTTTTTT. This sequence encodes CASSLAAGDYNEKLFF.